A selection of T cell receptor beta chains follows, all from one sample in a study of cytomegalovirus exposure and HLA in healthy donors. Some clones are missing from TCRdb's copy, which holds only in-frame ones; the method was immunoSEQ multiplex PCR. The repertoire holds 150,000 to 200,000 clones, more than 75% seen once, with more than 1.2% in the top ten. Sequencing input: PBMCs. These receptors were collected from a woman aged 18-29 years in good health and CMV-seronegative. Each CDR3 is given with its conserved first and last residue. Fields, in order: CDR3 DNA, CDR3 protein, clone size, D gene, V gene, J gene. The D gene is left open where the match is weak. Size values are once, few and many counts, or a class for expanded clones, and some rows have none.

TGTGCCAGCAGCTTACAGGGTACGGTTCCCACCGGGGAGCTGTTTTTT	CASSLQGTVPTGELFF	-	-	TRBV11-2	TRBJ2-2
TGCGCCAGCAGCTTGATCACTAGCGGGGGAGGTGAGCAGTTCTTC	CASSLITSGGGEQFF	-	TRBD2	TRBV5-1	TRBJ2-1
TGTGCCAGCAGCTTATTCCCCTTGAGTAGCGGGAGGAGTAGCAAAAACATTCAGTACTTC	CASSLFPLSSGRSSKNIQYF	-	TRBD2	TRBV7-8	TRBJ2-4
TGTGCCAGCAGCCCCTCAGGGGGCCGCTCTGGAAACACCATATATTTT	CASSPSGGRSGNTIYF	-	TRBD1	TRBV27	TRBJ1-3
TGTGCCAGCAGTTGGCCTAGCGGGGGGACAGATACGCAGTATTTT	CASSWPSGGTDTQYF	-	TRBD2	TRBV2	TRBJ2-3
TGCGCCAGCAGCCAGTCCGACAGACAGTACTACGAGCAGTACTTC	CASSQSDRQYYEQYF	-	-	TRBV4-1	TRBJ2-7
TGTGCCAGCAGCTTATCCCCTGTGGGGGGTATGAGCTACGAGCAGTACTTC	CASSLSPVGGMSYEQYF	few	-	TRBV7-9	TRBJ2-7
TGCGCCAGCAGCGCAAAAGGTCGGGACAGGGGTATATTT	CASSAKGRDRGIF	few	TRBD1	TRBV5-1	TRBJ1-3
TGTGCCAGCTCACCACCCCCTAGTTACGATACGCAGTATTTT	CASSPPPSYDTQYF	-	-	TRBV18	TRBJ2-3
TGTGCCAGCAGTGATTTGGGGCTGCGTCAGCCCCAGCATTTT	CASSDLGLRQPQHF	-	-	TRBV2	TRBJ1-5
TGTGCCAGTAGTCGTGAGACAGAGTATAGCAATCAGCCCCAGCATTTT	CASSRETEYSNQPQHF	-	-	TRBV19	TRBJ1-5
TGTGCCAGCAGACCGGGACTACGAGGCAATGAGCAGTTCTTC	CASRPGLRGNEQFF	-	TRBD2	TRBV27	TRBJ2-1